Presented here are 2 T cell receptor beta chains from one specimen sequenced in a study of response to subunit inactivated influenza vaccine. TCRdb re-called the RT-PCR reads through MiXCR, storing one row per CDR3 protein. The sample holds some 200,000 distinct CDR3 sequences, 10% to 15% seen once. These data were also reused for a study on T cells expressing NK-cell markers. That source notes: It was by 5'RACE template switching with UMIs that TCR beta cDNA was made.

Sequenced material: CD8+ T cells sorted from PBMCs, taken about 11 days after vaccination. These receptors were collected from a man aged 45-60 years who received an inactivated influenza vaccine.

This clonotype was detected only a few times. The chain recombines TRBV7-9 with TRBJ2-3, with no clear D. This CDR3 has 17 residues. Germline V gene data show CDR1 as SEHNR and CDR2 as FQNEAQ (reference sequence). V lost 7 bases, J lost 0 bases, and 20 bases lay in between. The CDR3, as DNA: TGTGCCAGCACCAGACCCATGGGCGCAACTAGCACAGATACGCAGTATTTT. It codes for CASTRPMGATSTDTQYF.

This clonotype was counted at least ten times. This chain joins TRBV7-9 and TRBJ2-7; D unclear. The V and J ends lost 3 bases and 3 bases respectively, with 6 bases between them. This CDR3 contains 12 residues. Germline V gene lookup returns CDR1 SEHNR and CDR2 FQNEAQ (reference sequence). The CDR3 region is CASSFSDYEQYF. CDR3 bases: TGTGCCAGCAGCTTCTCAGACTACGAGCAGTACTTC.